These 6 T cell receptor beta chains share one sample of origin, sequenced in a study of early T cells in non-severe SARS-CoV-2 infection. Each CDR3 protein is one row after TCRdb ran MiXCR on the 5' RACE reads. The profile shows just under 65,000 distinct CDR3 sequences, around 12% of them singletons. Sequences were obtained from whole blood. Receptor source: an adult who was a healthcare worker with PCR-confirmed SARS-CoV-2 infection or an uninfected control (not recorded which).

This clonotype has only a few counts. This chain links TRBV27 with TRBJ2-7; D perhaps matches TRBD1 (7 bases). CDR3 length: 15 amino acids. Germline V lookup: CDR1 MNHEY, CDR2 SMNVEV (reference sequence). V dropped 0 bases and J dropped 3 bases, with 12 bases sitting between them. Here the CDR3 DNA reads TGTGCCAGCAGTTTATCGTGGCAGGGGGGCTACGAGCAGTACTTC. It codes for CASSLSWQGGYEQYF.

This clonotype occurred many times. The chain has TRBV4-2 and TRBJ2-7; D uncertain. The CDR3 has 15 residues. The germline V gene encodes CDR1 LGHNA and CDR2 YNFKEQ. Trimming left V 0 bases short and J 3 bases short, with 12 bases between. The CDR3 bases are TGTGCCAGCAGCCAAGATTGGGATTTCCACTACGAGCAGTACTTC. It translates to CASSQDWDFHYEQYF.

This clonotype has only a few counts. The chain carries TRBV9 and TRBJ2-3; 7 bases align to TRBD1. Germline loops: CDR1 SGDLS, CDR2 YYNGEE. The CDR3 has 15 residues. Trimming removed 6 bases from V and 0 bases from J; junction bases left unmatched: 7. The CDR3 DNA sequence: TGTGCCAGCACTGAGACAGGGACAAGCACAGATACGCAGTATTTT. The encoded protein is CASTETGTSTDTQYF.

This clonotype was seen at least ten times. The CDR3 DNA sequence: TGTGCCAGTAGTCTTGACAGTTTGGGCTACACCTTC. It is translated as CASSLDSLGYTF. The chain recombines TRBV19 with TRBJ1-2; the D gene is possibly TRBD1 (5 bases). Germline CDR1 reads LNHDA; CDR2 reads SQIVND (reference sequence). Trimming shortened V by 5 bases and J by 8 bases, and 12 bases separated the two germline ends. The CDR3 sequence is 12 residues long.

This clonotype has ten or more counts. Compared with germline, one end of the junction differs, possibly owing to a read error. This chain uses TRBV7-9 with TRBJ2-6, with no clear D. Germline V gives CDR1 SEHNR, CDR2 FQNEAQ (reference sequence). The CDR3 extends over 17 amino acids. CDR3 amino acids: CASSLASDPSAANVLTF. The CDR3 DNA follows: TGTGCCAGCAGCTTAGCATCAGACCCATCTGCGGCCAACGTCCTGACTTTC.

This clonotype turned up a few times. The DNA of the CDR3 is TGCAGCGCTACAGGGGCACTAAACACCGGGGAGCTGTTTTTT. Its translation is CSATGALNTGELFF. J is TRBJ2-2 and V is TRBV29-1, with 7 bases that match TRBD1. The CDR3 consists of 14 residues. With V trimmed by 7 bases and J by 2 bases, 7 bases remained unmatched. Germline lookup yields CDR1 SQVTM and CDR2 ANQGSEA.